The clone carrying this T cell receptor (beta chain) was seen a handful of times. The sample originates from a study of blood T cell repertoires in COVID-19. Study summary: Sites across the United States, Italy and Spain contributed samples from acute and convalescent COVID-19. Sample material is recorded as cDNA or gDNA derived from T cells, B-cell-depleted T cells, or PBMCs.

In the source study's methods: How many nucleated cells were present was estimated from reference gene primer amplification. Method: immunoSEQ multiplex PCR; TCRdb's copy keeps in-frame clones and lacks some. That table furnishes V, J and clone size, whereas the DNA furnished D and trimming. The sample has some 75,000 clones, approximately 86% seen once. Between the trimmed V and J ends, which lost 0 bases and 0 bases, there was a span of 12 bases. The germline CDR1 and CDR2 sequences are SGHNT and YYREEE (reference sequence). The CDR3 totals 16 residues. It was during active infection that Seattle patients were enrolled and then longitudinally followed.

Input material: peripheral blood. The sequence was obtained from an elderly man with COVID-19, enrolled during active disease. V is TRBV5-4 and J is TRBJ1-1; D is perhaps TRBD1 (5 bases). This CDR3 is CASSLGQSFMNTEAFF. CDR3 sequence (DNA): TGTGCCAGCAGCTTGGGACAGTCCTTCATGAACACTGAAGCTTTCTTT.